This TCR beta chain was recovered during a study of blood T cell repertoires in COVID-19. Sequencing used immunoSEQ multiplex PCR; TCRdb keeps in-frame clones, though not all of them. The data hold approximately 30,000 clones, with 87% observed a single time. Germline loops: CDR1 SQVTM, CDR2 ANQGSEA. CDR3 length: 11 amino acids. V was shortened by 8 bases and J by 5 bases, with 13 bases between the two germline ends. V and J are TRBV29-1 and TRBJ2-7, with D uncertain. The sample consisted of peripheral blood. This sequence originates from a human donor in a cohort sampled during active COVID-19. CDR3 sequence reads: CSTQNANEQYF. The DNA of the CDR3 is TGCAGCACCCAGAACGCCAACGAGCAGTACTTC.